This TCR beta chain was recovered during a study of T cells in Graves' hyperthyroidism and ophthalmopathy. Study in general: Blood from the periphery was taken at initial diagnosis, before any treatment.

Trimming at V came to 5 bases and at J to 6 bases, leaving 12 bases not matched to a gene. The CDR3 runs to 15 residues. The germline V gene encodes CDR1 MNHNS and CDR2 SASEGT. This clonotype was counted ten times or more. TCR beta CDR3 regions were amplified from RNA. HTBI primers were employed in a first-round RT-PCR of the TCR CDR3. TCRdb recomputed calls from the multiplex PCR reads with MiXCR, one row per CDR3 protein. Found here are some 320,000 distinct CDR3 sequences, about 13% of them singletons; the top ten hold 30% to 40%. The chain uses TRBV6-1 and TRBJ1-2; TRBD1 matches at 7 bases. The sample comprised blood. The TCR comes from a middle-aged woman with Graves' ophthalmopathy. The CDR3 sequence: CASSLTQDRVDGYTF. CDR3 DNA sequence: TGTGCCAGCAGTTTAACCCAAGACAGGGTAGATGGCTACACCTTC.